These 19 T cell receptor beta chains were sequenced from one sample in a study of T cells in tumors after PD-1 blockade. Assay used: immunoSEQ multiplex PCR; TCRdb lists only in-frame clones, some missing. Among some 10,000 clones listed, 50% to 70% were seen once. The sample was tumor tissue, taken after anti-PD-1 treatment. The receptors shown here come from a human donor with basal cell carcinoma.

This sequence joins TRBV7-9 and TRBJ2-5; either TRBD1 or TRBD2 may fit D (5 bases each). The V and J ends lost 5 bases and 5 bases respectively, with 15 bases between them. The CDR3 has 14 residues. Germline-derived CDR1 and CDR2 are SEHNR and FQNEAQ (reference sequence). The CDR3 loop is CASSPGTVGETQYF. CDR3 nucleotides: TGTGCCAGCAGCCCCGGGACCGTGGGGGAGACCCAGTACTTC.

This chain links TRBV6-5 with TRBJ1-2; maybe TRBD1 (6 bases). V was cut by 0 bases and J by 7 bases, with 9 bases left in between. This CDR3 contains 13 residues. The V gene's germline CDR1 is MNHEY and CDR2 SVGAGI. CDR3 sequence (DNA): TGTGCCAGCAGTTACTCTTCAGGGGTTGGCTACACCTTC. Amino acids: CASSYSSGVGYTF.

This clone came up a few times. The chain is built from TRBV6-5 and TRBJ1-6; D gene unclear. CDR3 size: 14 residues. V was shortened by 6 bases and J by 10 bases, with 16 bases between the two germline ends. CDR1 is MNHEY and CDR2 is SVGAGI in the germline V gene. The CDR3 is CASRTTIRDSPLHF. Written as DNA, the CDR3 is TGTGCCAGCAGGACGACAATTAGAGACTCACCCCTCCACTTT.

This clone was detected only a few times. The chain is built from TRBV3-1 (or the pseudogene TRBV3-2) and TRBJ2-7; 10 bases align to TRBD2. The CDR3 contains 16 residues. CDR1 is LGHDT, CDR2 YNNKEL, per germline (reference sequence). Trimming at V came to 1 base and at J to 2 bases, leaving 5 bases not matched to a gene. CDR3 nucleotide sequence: TGTGCCAGCAGCCAAGTGGCTAGCGGGAGAACCTACGAGCAGTACTTC. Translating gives CASSQVASGRTYEQYF.

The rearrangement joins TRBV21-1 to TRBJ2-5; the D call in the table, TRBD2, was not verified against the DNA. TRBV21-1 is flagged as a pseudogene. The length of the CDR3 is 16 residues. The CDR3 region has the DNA TGTGCCAGCAGCAAACCGGGTAGCGGGAGAATGAAGACCCAGTACTTC. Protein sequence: CASSKPGSGRMKTQYF.

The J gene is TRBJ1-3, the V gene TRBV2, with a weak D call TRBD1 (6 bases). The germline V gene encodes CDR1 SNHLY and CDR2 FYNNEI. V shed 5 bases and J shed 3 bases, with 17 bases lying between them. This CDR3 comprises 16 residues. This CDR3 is CASSINRDTFGNTIYF. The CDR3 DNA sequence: TGTGCCAGCAGTATAAACCGGGACACCTTTGGAAACACCATATATTTT.

Written as DNA, the CDR3 is TGTGCCACCGGCGTGGGGAATTCACCCCTCCACTTT. Translation gives CATGVGNSPLHF. This chain connects TRBV19 to TRBJ1-6; D gene uncertain. From germline, CDR1 is LNHDA and CDR2 SQIVND (reference sequence). The CDR3 is made up of 12 amino acids. V was trimmed by 10 bases and J by 7 bases, leaving 11 bases between them.

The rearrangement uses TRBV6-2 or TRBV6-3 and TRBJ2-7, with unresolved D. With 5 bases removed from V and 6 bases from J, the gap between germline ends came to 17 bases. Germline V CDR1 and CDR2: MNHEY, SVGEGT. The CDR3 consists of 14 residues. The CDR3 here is CASSPDGFPAEQYF. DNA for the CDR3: TGTGCCAGCAGTCCCGATGGGTTCCCTGCCGAGCAGTACTTC.

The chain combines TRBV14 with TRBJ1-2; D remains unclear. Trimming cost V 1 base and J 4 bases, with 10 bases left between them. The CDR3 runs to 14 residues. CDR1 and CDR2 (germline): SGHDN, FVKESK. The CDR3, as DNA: TGTGCCAGCAGCCAAGCCCATGCCCGCTATGGCTACACCTTC. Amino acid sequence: CASSQAHARYGYTF.

CDR3: CSVEDPLGQAHGYTF. The DNA for the CDR3 is TGCAGCGTTGAAGATCCCCTTGGACAGGCTCATGGCTACACCTTC. J is TRBJ1-2 and V is TRBV29-1; TRBD1 agrees at 7 bases. Germline CDR1 is SQVTM and CDR2 is ANQGSEA. The junction had 10 bases not matched to a gene; V was cut back by 0 bases and J by 6 bases. The CDR3 length is 15 residues.

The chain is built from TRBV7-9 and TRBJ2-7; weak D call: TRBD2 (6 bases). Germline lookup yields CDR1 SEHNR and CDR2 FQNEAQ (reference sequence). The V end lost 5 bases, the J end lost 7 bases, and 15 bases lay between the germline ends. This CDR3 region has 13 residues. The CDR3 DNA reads TGTGCCAGCAGCCCCCTGACTAGTAGAGAGCAGTACTTC. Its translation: CASSPLTSREQYF.

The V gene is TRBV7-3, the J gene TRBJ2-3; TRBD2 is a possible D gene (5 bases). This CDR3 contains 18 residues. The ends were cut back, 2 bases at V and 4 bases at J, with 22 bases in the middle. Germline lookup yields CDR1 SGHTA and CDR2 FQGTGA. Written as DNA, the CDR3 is TGTGCCAGCAGCTTAGAGGGTGGCTTTGCGGGTAGCGCAGATACGCAGTATTTT. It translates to CASSLEGGFAGSADTQYF.

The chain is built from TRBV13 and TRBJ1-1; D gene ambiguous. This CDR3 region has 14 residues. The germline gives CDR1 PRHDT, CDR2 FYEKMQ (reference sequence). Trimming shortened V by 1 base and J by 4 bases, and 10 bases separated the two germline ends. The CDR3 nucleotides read TGTGCCAGCAGCTTAGCCGGGTTGGGCACTGAAGCTTTCTTT. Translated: CASSLAGLGTEAFF.

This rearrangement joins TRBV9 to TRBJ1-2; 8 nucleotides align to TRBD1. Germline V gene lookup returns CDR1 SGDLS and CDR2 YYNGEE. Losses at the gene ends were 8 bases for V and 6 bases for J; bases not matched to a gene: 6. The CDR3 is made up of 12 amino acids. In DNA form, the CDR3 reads TGTGCCAGACCACAGGGGGAAAATGGCTACACCTTC. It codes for CARPQGENGYTF.

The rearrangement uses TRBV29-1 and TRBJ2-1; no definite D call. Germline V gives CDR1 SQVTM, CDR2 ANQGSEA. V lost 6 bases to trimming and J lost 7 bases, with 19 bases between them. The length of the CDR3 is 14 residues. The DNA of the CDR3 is TGCAGCGTCGTTACCAGCTCCGGTCGGAATGAGCAGTTCTTC. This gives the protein CSVVTSSGRNEQFF.

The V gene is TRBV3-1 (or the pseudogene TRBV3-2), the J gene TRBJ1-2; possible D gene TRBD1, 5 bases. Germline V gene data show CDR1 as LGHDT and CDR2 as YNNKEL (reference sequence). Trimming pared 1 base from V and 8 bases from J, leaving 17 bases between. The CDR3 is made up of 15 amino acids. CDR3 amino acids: CASSQAGGSTRGYTF. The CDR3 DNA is TGTGCCAGCAGCCAAGCGGGGGGGTCTACTAGAGGCTACACCTTC.

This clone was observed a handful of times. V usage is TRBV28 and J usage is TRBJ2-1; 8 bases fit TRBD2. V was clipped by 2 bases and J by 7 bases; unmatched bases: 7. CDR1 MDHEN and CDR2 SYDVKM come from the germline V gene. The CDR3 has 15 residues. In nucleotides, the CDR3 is TGTGCCAGCAGTTTAACGGCGGGAGGTCGTAATGAGCAGTTCTTC. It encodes CASSLTAGGRNEQFF.

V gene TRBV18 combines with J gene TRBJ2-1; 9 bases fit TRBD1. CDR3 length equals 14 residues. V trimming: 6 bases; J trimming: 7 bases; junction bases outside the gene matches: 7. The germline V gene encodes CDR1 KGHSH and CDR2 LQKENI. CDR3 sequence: CASSHGTGKNEQFF. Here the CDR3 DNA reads TGTGCCAGCTCGCACGGGACAGGGAAAAATGAGCAGTTCTTC.

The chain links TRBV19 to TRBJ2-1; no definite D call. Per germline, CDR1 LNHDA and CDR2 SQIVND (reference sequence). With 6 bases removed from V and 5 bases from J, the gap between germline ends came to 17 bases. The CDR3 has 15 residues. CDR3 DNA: TGTGCCAGTAGCCTAATTGGGCGTCTGGACAATGAGCAGTTCTTC. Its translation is CASSLIGRLDNEQFF.